This T cell receptor (beta chain) was sequenced in a study of T cell repertoires in cytomegalovirus infection. TCRdb redid the calling of the reads with MiXCR, one entry per CDR3 protein. Of approximately 250,000 distinct CDR3 sequences listed, roughly 6.5% are singletons. This clonotype has a count of ten or more. J gave up 9 bases and V 4 bases, and 4 bases lay outside the gene matches. CDR3 length equals 11 residues. The germline gives CDR1 DFQATT, CDR2 SNEGSKA (reference sequence). This clonotype originated in a human donor in good health (CMV status not recorded). Some clones in this sample may be carry-over from other donors' samples. Sequenced: PBMCs. The chain uses TRBV20-1 and TRBJ2-3, with 7 bases that match TRBD2. In DNA form, the CDR3 reads TGCAGTGCTACGACTAGCAACACGCAGTATTTT. Protein sequence: CSATTSNTQYF.